The 14 T cell receptor beta chains reported below all come from one sample, sequenced in a study of blood T cell repertoires in COVID-19. TCRdb keeps only in-frame clones here, not all; method: immunoSEQ multiplex PCR. The sample carries approximately 150,000 clones, roughly 80% recorded once. Sample: peripheral blood. The receptors stem from a man between 65 and 85 years old who had recovered from COVID-19.

This clone was detected a few times. The chain employs TRBV10-3 and TRBJ1-1; D may be TRBD1 (5 bases). The CDR3 spans 14 residues. The V gene lost 7 bases and the J gene lost 1 base, with 13 bases spanning the gap. Germline loops: CDR1 ENHRY, CDR2 SYGVKD. The CDR3 sequence is CAIKIGAENTEAFF. As DNA, the CDR3 is TGTGCCATCAAGATTGGGGCAGAGAACACTGAAGCTTTCTTT.

The chain couples TRBV6-2 or TRBV6-3 to TRBJ2-2, with 7 bases matching TRBD1. Unmatched junction bases numbered 9, after V lost 5 bases and J lost 3 bases. This CDR3 is built from 16 residues. Germline CDR1 and CDR2: MNHEY and SVGEGT. The CDR3 is CASSDRDSEYTGELFF. The CDR3 bases are TGTGCCAGCAGTGACCGGGACAGCGAGTACACCGGGGAGCTGTTTTTT.

V gene TRBV5-5 combines with J gene TRBJ2-7, with 9 positions matching TRBD1. V was clipped by 5 bases and J by 6 bases; unmatched bases: 9. From germline, CDR1 is SGHKS and CDR2 YYEKEE (reference sequence). The CDR3 totals 14 residues. CDR3 protein: CASSPRQGVSEQYF. Written as DNA, the CDR3 is TGTGCCAGCAGTCCACGACAGGGGGTAAGCGAGCAGTACTTC.

V is TRBV7-9 and J is TRBJ2-7; 7 positions agree with TRBD2. Germline V lookup: CDR1 SEHNR, CDR2 FQNEAQ (reference sequence). The CDR3 is 17 amino acids. V was clipped by 6 bases and J by 3 bases; unmatched bases: 17. The CDR3 coding sequence is TGTGCCAGCAGGGGTCGAGGGGCTAGCGGAGCCATCTACGAGCAGTACTTC. Protein sequence: CASRGRGASGAIYEQYF.

Here the CDR3 reads CASSQERQNRYEQYF. CDR3 sequence (DNA): TGCGCCAGCAGCCAAGAAAGACAGAACAGATACGAGCAGTACTTC. J is TRBJ2-7 and V is TRBV4-3, with a tentative D call TRBD1 (5 bases). This CDR3 region has 15 residues. Germline V CDR1 and CDR2: LGHNA, YSLEER. V lost 0 bases to trimming and J lost 4 bases, with 13 bases between them.

The CDR3: CASSLLAEGGRDIQYF. In DNA form, the CDR3 reads TGTGCCAGCAGCTTATTGGCGGAAGGGGGAAGGGACATTCAGTACTTC. V and J are TRBV7-9 and TRBJ2-4, with D possibly matching TRBD1 (6 bases). V was shortened by 2 bases and J by 8 bases, with 19 bases between the two germline ends. CDR3 size: 16 residues. CDR1 and CDR2 from the germline V gene are SEHNR and FQNEAQ (reference sequence).

This chain joins TRBV12-5 and TRBJ2-5; D is uncertain. Trimming took off 0 bases at V and 7 bases at J, with 9 bases between the two ends. Looked up from germline, CDR1 is LGHNT and CDR2 is FRNRAP. This CDR3 has 13 residues. The CDR3 sequence: CASGLVLYGTQYF. CDR3 bases: TGTGCTAGTGGTTTGGTACTATATGGGACCCAGTACTTC.

The genes are TRBV19 and TRBJ2-3; D may be TRBD1 (6 bases). The V end lost 3 bases, the J end lost 2 bases, and 12 bases lay between the germline ends. The germline V gene has CDR1 LNHDA and CDR2 SQIVND (reference sequence). This CDR3 has 15 amino acids. The chain's CDR3 is CASSIPGVVTDTQYF. The DNA of the CDR3 is TGTGCCAGTAGTATTCCAGGGGTCGTCACAGATACGCAGTATTTT.

V is TRBV19 and J is TRBJ1-3; 8 positions match TRBD1. The germline gives CDR1 LNHDA, CDR2 SQIVND (reference sequence). The junction had 10 bases not matched to a gene; V was cut back by 0 bases and J by 0 bases. CDR3 size: 19 residues. CDR3 bases: TGTGCCAGTAGTATAGAAAGGGACAGGTTCCCCCTCTCTGGAAACACCATATATTTT. Translation gives CASSIERDRFPLSGNTIYF.

The V gene is TRBV6-6, the J gene TRBJ2-1; D call uncertain. Germline loops: CDR1 MNHNY, CDR2 SVGAGI (reference sequence). V was clipped by 5 bases and J by 1 base, with 9 bases between them. The CDR3 length is 14 residues. This CDR3 is CASSGVRSYNEQFF. CDR3 coding DNA: TGTGCCAGCAGTGGAGTGAGATCCTACAATGAGCAGTTCTTC.

The chain combines TRBV9 with TRBJ1-1; 7 bases agree with TRBD1. Germline CDR1 and CDR2: SGDLS and YYNGEE. V shed 3 bases and J 3 bases; nucleotides not matched to a gene: 8. This CDR3 has 15 residues. The CDR3 DNA reads TGTGCCAGCAGCGCCGATTCAGGGGGGTACACTGAAGCTTTCTTT. Encoded protein: CASSADSGGYTEAFF.

The chain carries TRBV7-2 and TRBJ2-7; D is possibly TRBD2 (6 bases). V lost 5 bases and J lost 3, with 11 bases in between. Germline loops: CDR1 SGHTA, CDR2 FQGNSA. The CDR3 runs to 13 residues. The CDR3 DNA sequence: TGTGCCAGCAGCAACATGGGAGGCTACGAGCAGTACTTC. It translates to CASSNMGGYEQYF.

The chain combines TRBV4-1 with TRBJ1-3; possible D gene TRBD1, 6 bases. V dropped 2 bases and J dropped 0 bases, with 11 bases sitting between them. The CDR3 consists of 16 residues. Germline V gene lookup returns CDR1 MGHRA and CDR2 YSYEKL. DNA for the CDR3: TGCGCCAGCAGCCAACGGGACACCCGCTCTGGAAACACCATATATTTT. Translated: CASSQRDTRSGNTIYF.

This clone showed up just a few times. The rearrangement joins TRBV6-1 to TRBJ2-1; tentative D call: TRBD1 (5 bases). The CDR3 totals 13 residues. V lost 2 bases to trimming and J lost 5 bases, with 7 bases between them. Germline V gene sequence: CDR1 MNHNS, CDR2 SASEGT. The CDR3 DNA reads TGTGCCAGCAGTGAAAAGGACAACAATGAGCAGTTCTTC. Translation: CASSEKDNNEQFF.